A selection of T cell receptor beta chains follows, all from one sample in a study of read filtering for tumor transcriptome and immune sequencing. From the reads, TCRdb called clonotypes with MiXCR, one entry per CDR3 protein. The sample lists 75,000 to 90,000 distinct CDR3 sequences, 9% to 15% occurring once. The specimen was a population of CD138-negative cells sorted from bone marrow. The receptors were gathered from a donor aged 40 or over with multiple myeloma. Each CDR3 is given with its conserved first and last residue. The D gene is left open where the match is weak. A clone size is listed for some rows: how often the clone was seen (once, few, many), or a class if it is expanded.

TRBJ1-4	many	TRBD1	TRBV11-1	15	TGTGCCAGCAGCCGCCGGGACAGTCGTAATGAAAAACTGTTTTTT	CASSRRDSRNEKLFF
TRBJ2-2	many	-	TRBV29-1	12	TGCAGCGGCTCCAGGGACACCGGGGAGCTGTTTTTT	CSGSRDTGELFF
TRBJ2-7	many	-	TRBV7-8	15	TGTGCCAGCAGCTTACCGGCCTCTCATTCCTACGAGCAGTACTTC	CASSLPASHSYEQYF
TRBJ2-1	-	TRBD2	TRBV6-1	18	TGTGCCAGCTTACCTCTGACCCTAGCGGGAGCCCGCTACAATGAGCAGTTCTTC	CASLPLTLAGARYNEQFF
TRBJ2-7	many	-	TRBV9	13	TGTGCCAGCCAATGGTCGGGGGGCAACGAGCAGTACTTC	CASQWSGGNEQYF
TRBJ2-3	many	TRBD1	TRBV5-1	14	TGCGCCAGCAGCTTACGACAGGGGGCAGATACGCAGTATTTT	CASSLRQGADTQYF
TRBJ1-1	many	-	TRBV5-6	13	TGTGCCAGCAGCCATCTGTCGACAAGGGAAGCTTTCTTT	CASSHLSTREAFF
TRBJ2-3	many	TRBD2	TRBV5-1	15	TGCGCCAGCCGAGCGGGAGTAGCGACCACAGATACGCAGTATTTT	CASRAGVATTDTQYF
TRBJ1-5	many	-	TRBV12-3/TRBV12-4	13	TGTGCCAGCAGGAAGAGGGAGGGCCAGCCCCAGCATTTT	CASRKREGQPQHF
TRBJ2-3	few	TRBD2	TRBV7-9	14	TGTGCCGCTTCCGGGACTAGCGGCACAGATACGCAGTATTTT	CAASGTSGTDTQYF
TRBJ2-3	many	TRBD2	TRBV7-9	16	TGTGCCAGCAGCCAACGACTAGCAACTACGAGCGGAACGCAGTATTTT	CASSQRLATTSGTQYF
TRBJ1-5	-	TRBD1	TRBV2	15	TGTGCCAGCAGCCCGGACAGGGGGAGCAATCAGCCCCAGCATTTT	CASSPDRGSNQPQHF
TRBJ2-7	-	-	TRBV3-1	17	TGTGCCAGCAGCATACCCCCCAGATTGGCAGGGCCCTACGAGCAGTACTTC	CASSIPPRLAGPYEQYF
TRBJ1-1	many	-	TRBV7-2	12	TGTGCCAGCAGCCGTTTGAACACTGAAGCTTTCTTT	CASSRLNTEAFF
TRBJ2-3	many	-	TRBV30	13	TGTGCCTGGAGGAGCCCCGGCGGAGATACGCAGTATTTT	CAWRSPGGDTQYF
TRBJ1-5	many	-	TRBV12-3/TRBV12-4	15	TGTGCCAGCAGCCCCTCAACGGGCGCTGACCAGCCCCAGCATTTT	CASSPSTGADQPQHF
TRBJ2-5	few	-	TRBV29-1	13	TGCAGCGTTGAGTTCGCGGGATGGGAGACCCAGTACTTC	CSVEFAGWETQYF
TRBJ2-1	many	-	TRBV12-3/TRBV12-4	13	TGTGCCAGCAGTTTGGGGGGATGGAATGAGCAGTTCTTC	CASSLGGWNEQFF
TRBJ1-5	many	TRBD1	TRBV6-1	18	TGTGCCAGCCGCGGGAGGGCAGGGGGACCCTTAGGCAATCAGCCCCAGCATTTT	CASRGRAGGPLGNQPQHF
TRBJ1-5	many	TRBD1	TRBV20-1	14	TGCAGTGCCATACGACAGGGTGGGAATCAGCCCCAGCATTTT	CSAIRQGGNQPQHF
TRBJ1-1	many	-	TRBV18	15	TGTGCCAGCTCACCCACGACGGGAGGAGACACTGAAGCTTTCTTT	CASSPTTGGDTEAFF
TRBJ2-3	many	-	TRBV12-3/TRBV12-4	18	TGTGCCAGCGTAGTTTTCGGGCAGGGTTTGGGCGACACAGATACGCAGTATTTT	CASVVFGQGLGDTDTQYF
TRBJ2-7	many	TRBD1	TRBV5-1	13	TGCGCCAGCAGCAACACAGGGGGCGACGAGCAGTACTTC	CASSNTGGDEQYF
TRBJ2-3	many	TRBD2	TRBV5-1	16	TGCGCCAGCAGCTTGGTTAGCGGGAGCAGCACAGATACGCAGTATTTT	CASSLVSGSSTDTQYF
TRBJ2-3	many	-	TRBV9	14	TGTGCCAGCAGCCCCCCGGCGGGCGCAGATACGCAGTATTTT	CASSPPAGADTQYF
TRBJ2-3	many	-	TRBV3-1	14	TGTGCCAGCAGCCAAGGTGCAGGGACAGATACGCAGTATTTT	CASSQGAGTDTQYF
TRBJ2-7	-	TRBD2	TRBV5-1	14	TGCGCCAGCAGCTTGGGCCAGCGGGACCTCGAGCAGTACTTC	CASSLGQRDLEQYF
TRBJ1-1	many	TRBD1	TRBV29-1	13	TGCAGCGTCCACAGGGGGCAGGAGGCTGAAGCTTTCTTT	CSVHRGQEAEAFF
TRBJ2-5	many	-	TRBV7-3	15	TGTGCCAGCAGCTTAAACGGGGGCGGTGGAGAGACCCAGTACTTC	CASSLNGGGGETQYF
TRBJ1-5	many	-	TRBV6-2/TRBV6-3	17	TGTGCCAGCAGTTACTCAGTTCCGGGGGCCCGTAATCAGCCCCAGCATTTT	CASSYSVPGARNQPQHF
TRBJ1-5	few	-	TRBV28	11	TGTGCCAGCAGTCCTAGTGGGCCCCAGCATTTT	CASSPSGPQHF
TRBJ2-7	many	TRBD2	TRBV27	17	TGTGCCAGCAGTTCCCTAAATAGCGGGAGGGGATCCTACGAGCAGTACTTC	CASSSLNSGRGSYEQYF
TRBJ2-1	few	-	TRBV5-1	14	TGCGCCAGCAGCTTAGGGCCCGCGGCCAATGAGCAGTTCTTC	CASSLGPAANEQFF
TRBJ2-2	many	TRBD1	TRBV6-1	13	TGTGCCAGTGACAGGGGGCCCACCGGGGAGCTGTTTTTT	CASDRGPTGELFF
TRBJ2-2	many	TRBD2	TRBV6-5	14	TGTGCCAGCAGGACTAGCGGGAACACCGGGGAGCTGTTTTTT	CASRTSGNTGELFF
TRBJ2-7	many	-	TRBV7-6	15	TGTGCCAGCAGCCGCGCTCACAGAAGCTCCTACGAGCAGTACTTC	CASSRAHRSSYEQYF
TRBJ2-7	many	-	TRBV12-3/TRBV12-4	14	TGTGCCAGCAGTAGCGGCCCTTCCTTCTACGAGCAGTACTTC	CASSSGPSFYEQYF
TRBJ2-7	many	TRBD1	TRBV7-8	14	TGTGCCAGCAGGGGGGGACAGGGAACCTACGAGCAGTACTTC	CASRGGQGTYEQYF
TRBJ2-3	many	-	TRBV28	14	TGTGCCAGCAGTTTACCCCCAGGGCAAGATACGCAGTATTTT	CASSLPPGQDTQYF
TRBJ2-4	many	TRBD1	TRBV29-1	12	TGCAGCGTTGCGACAGGGGAAAACATTCAGTACTTC	CSVATGENIQYF
TRBJ2-7	many	TRBD1	TRBV6-2/TRBV6-3	13	TGTGCCAGCAGCTCAGGGGGAATCTACGAGCAGTACTTC	CASSSGGIYEQYF
TRBJ2-1	many	-	TRBV7-8	11	TGTGCCAGCAGCTTCGACAATGAGCAGTTCTTC	CASSFDNEQFF
TRBJ2-3	many	-	TRBV3-1	14	TGTGCCAGCAGCCAATGGCGCGGCACAGATACGCAGTATTTT	CASSQWRGTDTQYF
TRBJ2-2	-	-	TRBV20-1	12	TGCAGTGTTAGGGACTTTCCCGGGGAGCTGTTTTTT	CSVRDFPGELFF
TRBJ1-1	few	-	TRBV7-9	11	TGTGCCAGCAGCTTTAGAGGGGGAGCTTTCTTT	CASSFRGGAFF
TRBJ1-1	-	-	TRBV7-9	15	TGTGCCAGCAGCTTCGAACGGATCGCGAACACTGAAGCTTTCTTT	CASSFERIANTEAFF
TRBJ1-3	-	-	TRBV12-3/TRBV12-4	16	TGTGCCAGCAGTTTCAACCCACCGGGGTCCGGAAACACCATATATTTT	CASSFNPPGSGNTIYF
TRBJ1-5	many	TRBD1	TRBV12-3/TRBV12-4	16	TGTGCCAGCAGTTTAGGGGACAGGGGATCTACGCAGCCCCAGCATTTT	CASSLGDRGSTQPQHF
TRBJ1-1	-	TRBD1	TRBV6-2/TRBV6-3	13	TGTGCCAGCAGTTTCACGAGACAGGGGGAAGCTTTCTTT	CASSFTRQGEAFF
TRBJ2-3	-	-	TRBV20-1	15	TGCAGTGCTAGAGCTCCCAGTCGGGGCACAGATACGCAGTATTTT	CSARAPSRGTDTQYF
TRBJ2-3	many	-	TRBV2	13	TGTGCCAGCAGTGAAGAGGGGTCCGCCCGGCAGTATTTT	CASSEEGSARQYF
TRBJ2-5	many	-	TRBV12-5	14	TGTGCTAGTGGTTTGTACGGGGGTCAGGAGACCCAGTACTTC	CASGLYGGQETQYF
TRBJ2-2	many	TRBD2	TRBV20-1	14	TGCAGTGCTACGAGCGGGGCGAACACCGGGGAGCTGTTTTTT	CSATSGANTGELFF
TRBJ2-2	-	-	TRBV12-3/TRBV12-4	14	TGTGCCAGCAGTCCTGGGGCAGGGCCCGGGGAGCTGTTTTTT	CASSPGAGPGELFF
TRBJ1-1	many	-	TRBV28	13	TGTGCCAGCAGTTCCTCCCGGGGGACTGAAGCTTTCTTT	CASSSSRGTEAFF
TRBJ2-7	many	TRBD1	TRBV18	14	TGTGCCAGCTCACCCCTGGGACAGGGCTACGAGCAGTACTTC	CASSPLGQGYEQYF
TRBJ2-7	many	TRBD2	TRBV20-1	15	TGCAGTGCCGACGCTCCTAGCGGGAGTTCCTACGAGCAGTACTTC	CSADAPSGSSYEQYF
TRBJ2-3	many	-	TRBV30	12	TGTGCCTGGAGTGTACCACCAGATACGCAGTATTTT	CAWSVPPDTQYF
TRBJ2-2	-	TRBD1	TRBV7-8	17	TGTGCCAGCAGTCCCCTGCAAGGACAGGGGTATACCGGGGAGCTGTTTTTT	CASSPLQGQGYTGELFF